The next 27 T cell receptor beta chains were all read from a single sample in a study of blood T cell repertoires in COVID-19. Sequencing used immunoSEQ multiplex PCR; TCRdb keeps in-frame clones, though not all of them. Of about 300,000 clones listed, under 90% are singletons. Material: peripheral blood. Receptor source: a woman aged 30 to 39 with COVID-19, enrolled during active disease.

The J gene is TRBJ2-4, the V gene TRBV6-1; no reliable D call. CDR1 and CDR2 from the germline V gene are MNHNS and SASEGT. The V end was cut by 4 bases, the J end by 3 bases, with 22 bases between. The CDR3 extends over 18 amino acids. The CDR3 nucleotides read TGTGCCAGCAGTGTCCCCCTCTTCCGACACCTGGACAAAAACATTCAGTACTTC. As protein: CASSVPLFRHLDKNIQYF.

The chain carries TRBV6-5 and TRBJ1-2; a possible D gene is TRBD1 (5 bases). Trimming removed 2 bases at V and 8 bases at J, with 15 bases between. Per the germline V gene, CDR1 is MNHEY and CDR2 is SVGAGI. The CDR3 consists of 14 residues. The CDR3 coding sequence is TGTGCCAGCAGTTACCGGCAGGGAATAAAGGGCTACACCTTC. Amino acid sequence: CASSYRQGIKGYTF.

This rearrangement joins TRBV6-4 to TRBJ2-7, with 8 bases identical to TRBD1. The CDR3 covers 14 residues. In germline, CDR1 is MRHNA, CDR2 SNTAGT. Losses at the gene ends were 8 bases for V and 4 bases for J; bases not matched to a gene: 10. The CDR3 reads CASPVRQGRYEQYV. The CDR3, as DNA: TGTGCCAGCCCCGTCCGACAGGGGAGATACGAGCAGTACGTC.

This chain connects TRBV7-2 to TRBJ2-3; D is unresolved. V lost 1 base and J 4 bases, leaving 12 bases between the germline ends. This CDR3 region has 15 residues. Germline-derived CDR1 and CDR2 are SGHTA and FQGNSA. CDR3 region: CASSLVGSRADTQYF. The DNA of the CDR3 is TGTGCCAGCAGCTTAGTCGGCAGCCGGGCAGATACGCAGTATTTT.

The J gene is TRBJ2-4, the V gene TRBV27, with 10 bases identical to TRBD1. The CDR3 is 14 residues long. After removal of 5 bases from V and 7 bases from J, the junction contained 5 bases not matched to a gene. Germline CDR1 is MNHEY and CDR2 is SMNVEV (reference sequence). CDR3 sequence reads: CASSRDRGRNIQYF. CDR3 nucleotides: TGTGCCAGCAGTCGTGACAGGGGGCGGAACATTCAGTACTTC.

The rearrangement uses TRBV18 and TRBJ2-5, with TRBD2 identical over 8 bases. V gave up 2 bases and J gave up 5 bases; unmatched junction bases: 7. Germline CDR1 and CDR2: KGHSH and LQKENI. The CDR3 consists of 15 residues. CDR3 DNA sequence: TGTGCCAGCTCACCAGGACTAGCCGGGGGGGAGACCCAGTACTTC. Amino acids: CASSPGLAGGETQYF.

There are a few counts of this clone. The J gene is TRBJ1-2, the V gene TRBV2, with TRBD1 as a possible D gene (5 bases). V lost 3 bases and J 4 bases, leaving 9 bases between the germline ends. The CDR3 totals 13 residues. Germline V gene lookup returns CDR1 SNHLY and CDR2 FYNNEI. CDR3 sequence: CASSEKGSYGYTF. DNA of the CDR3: TGTGCCAGCAGTGAGAAGGGGTCCTATGGCTACACCTTC.

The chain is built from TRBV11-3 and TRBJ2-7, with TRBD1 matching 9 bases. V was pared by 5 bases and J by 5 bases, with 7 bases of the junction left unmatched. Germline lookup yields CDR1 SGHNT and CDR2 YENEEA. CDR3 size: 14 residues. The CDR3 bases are TGTGCCAGCAGCCCCCGGGACAGGGTCCACGAGCAGTACGTC. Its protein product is CASSPRDRVHEQYV.

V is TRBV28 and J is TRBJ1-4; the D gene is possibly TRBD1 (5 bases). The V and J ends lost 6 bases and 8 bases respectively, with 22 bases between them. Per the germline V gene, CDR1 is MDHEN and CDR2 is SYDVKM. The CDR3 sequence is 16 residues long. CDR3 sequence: CASSPRIGVRWEKLFF. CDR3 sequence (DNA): TGTGCCAGCAGCCCACGTATAGGGGTTCGGTGGGAAAAACTGTTTTTT.

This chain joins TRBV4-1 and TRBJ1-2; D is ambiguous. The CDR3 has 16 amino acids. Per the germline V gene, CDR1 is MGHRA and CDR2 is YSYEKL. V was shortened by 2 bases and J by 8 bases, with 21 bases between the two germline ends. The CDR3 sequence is CASSQSARLYIPGYTF. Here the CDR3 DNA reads TGCGCCAGCAGCCAATCAGCGAGACTATATATCCCCGGCTACACCTTC.

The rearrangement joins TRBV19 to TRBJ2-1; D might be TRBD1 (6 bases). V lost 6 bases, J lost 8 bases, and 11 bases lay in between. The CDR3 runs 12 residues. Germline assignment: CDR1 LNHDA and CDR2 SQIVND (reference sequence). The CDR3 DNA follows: TGTGCCAGTAGGACGGCAGGGGATGAGCAGTTCTTC. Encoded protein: CASRTAGDEQFF.

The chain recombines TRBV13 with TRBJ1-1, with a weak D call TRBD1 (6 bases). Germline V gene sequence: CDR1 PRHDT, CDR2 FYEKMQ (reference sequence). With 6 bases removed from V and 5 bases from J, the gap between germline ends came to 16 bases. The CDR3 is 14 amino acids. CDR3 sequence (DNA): TGTGCCAGCAGATCCAACAGGGTTCGAACTGAAGCTTTCTTT. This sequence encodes CASRSNRVRTEAFF.

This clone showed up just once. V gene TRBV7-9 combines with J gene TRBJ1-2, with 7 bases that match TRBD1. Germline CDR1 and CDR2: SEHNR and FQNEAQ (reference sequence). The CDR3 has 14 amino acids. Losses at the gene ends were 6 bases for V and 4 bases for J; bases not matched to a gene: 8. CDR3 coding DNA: TGTGCCAGCAGGGGGTTGGGACAGACCTATGGCTACACCTTC. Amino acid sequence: CASRGLGQTYGYTF. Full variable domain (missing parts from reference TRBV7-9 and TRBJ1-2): DTGVSQNPRHKITKRGQNVTFRCDPISEHNRLYWYRQTLGQGPEFLTYFQNEAQLEKSRLLSDRFSAERPKGSFSTLEIQRTEQGDSAMYLCASRGLGQTYGYTFGSGTRLTVV.

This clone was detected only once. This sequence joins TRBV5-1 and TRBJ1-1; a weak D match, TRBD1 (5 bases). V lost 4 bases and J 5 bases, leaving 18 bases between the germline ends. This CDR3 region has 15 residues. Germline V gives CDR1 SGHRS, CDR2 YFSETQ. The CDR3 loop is CASSLPREGKTEAFF. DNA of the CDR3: TGCGCCAGCAGCCTACCCAGGGAGGGGAAAACTGAAGCTTTCTTT.

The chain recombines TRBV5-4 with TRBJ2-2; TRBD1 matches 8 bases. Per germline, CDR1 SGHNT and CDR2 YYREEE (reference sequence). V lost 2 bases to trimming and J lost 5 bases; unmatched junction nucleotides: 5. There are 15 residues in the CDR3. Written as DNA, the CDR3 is TGTGCCAGCAGCTTAGCTGACAGGGGAACCGGGGAGCTGTTTTTT. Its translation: CASSLADRGTGELFF.

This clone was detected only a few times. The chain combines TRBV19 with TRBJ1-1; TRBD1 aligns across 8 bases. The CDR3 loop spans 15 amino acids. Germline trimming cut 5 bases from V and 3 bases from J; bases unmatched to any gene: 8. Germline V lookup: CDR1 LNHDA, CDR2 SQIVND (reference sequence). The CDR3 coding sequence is TGTGCCAGTAGTTTGGGACAGGCAGGTTACACTGAAGCTTTCTTT. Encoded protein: CASSLGQAGYTEAFF.

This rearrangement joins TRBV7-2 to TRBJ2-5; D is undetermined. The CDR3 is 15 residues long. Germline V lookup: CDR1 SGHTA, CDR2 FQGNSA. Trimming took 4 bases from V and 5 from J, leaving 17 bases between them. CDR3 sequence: CASSYMGPIRETQYF. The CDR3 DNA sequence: TGTGCCAGCAGCTATATGGGCCCTATTCGGGAGACCCAGTACTTC.

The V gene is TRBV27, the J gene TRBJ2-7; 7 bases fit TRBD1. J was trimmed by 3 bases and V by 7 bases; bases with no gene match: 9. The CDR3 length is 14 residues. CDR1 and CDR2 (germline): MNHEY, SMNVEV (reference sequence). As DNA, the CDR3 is TGTGCCAGCAACCCGACAGGGCGTGGCTACGAGCAGTACTTC. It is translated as CASNPTGRGYEQYF.

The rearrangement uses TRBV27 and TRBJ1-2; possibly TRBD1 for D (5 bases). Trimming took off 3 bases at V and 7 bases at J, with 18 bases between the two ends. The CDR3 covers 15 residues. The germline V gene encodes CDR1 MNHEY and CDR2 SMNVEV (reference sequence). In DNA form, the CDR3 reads TGTGCCAGCAGTTTTAATGGACACCCTCTCGCTGGCTACACCTTC. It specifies CASSFNGHPLAGYTF.

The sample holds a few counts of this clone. The CDR3 nucleotides read TGTGCCAGCAGCCCCGGGACTAGCGGGGGGGCGGAGACCCAGTACTTC. As protein: CASSPGTSGGAETQYF. The rearrangement links TRBV7-2 to TRBJ2-5, with 16 bases matching TRBD2. The CDR3 sequence is 16 residues long. V trimming: 5 bases; J trimming: 5 bases; junction bases outside the gene matches: 5. Germline-derived CDR1 and CDR2 are SGHTA and FQGNSA.

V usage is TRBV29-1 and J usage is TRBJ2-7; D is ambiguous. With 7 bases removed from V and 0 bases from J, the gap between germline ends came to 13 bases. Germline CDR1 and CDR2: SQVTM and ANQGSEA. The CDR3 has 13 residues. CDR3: CSARSTSSYEQYF. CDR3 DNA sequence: TGCAGCGCTCGATCCACGAGCTCCTACGAGCAGTACTTC.

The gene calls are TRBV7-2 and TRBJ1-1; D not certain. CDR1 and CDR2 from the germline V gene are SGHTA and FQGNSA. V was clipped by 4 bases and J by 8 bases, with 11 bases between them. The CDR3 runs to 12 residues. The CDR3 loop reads CASSWLQMEAFF. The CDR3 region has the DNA TGTGCCAGCAGCTGGCTCCAAATGGAAGCTTTCTTT.

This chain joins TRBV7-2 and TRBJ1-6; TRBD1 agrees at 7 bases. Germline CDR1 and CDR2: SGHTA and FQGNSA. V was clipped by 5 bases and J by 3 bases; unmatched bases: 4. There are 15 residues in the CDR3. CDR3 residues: CASSLDRHYNSPLHF. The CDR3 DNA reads TGTGCCAGCAGCCTGGACAGGCACTATAATTCACCCCTCCACTTT.

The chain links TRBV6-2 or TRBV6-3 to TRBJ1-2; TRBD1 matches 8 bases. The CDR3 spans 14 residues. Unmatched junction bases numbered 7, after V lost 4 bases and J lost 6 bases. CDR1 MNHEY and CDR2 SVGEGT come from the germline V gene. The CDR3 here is CASSSETGVDGYTF. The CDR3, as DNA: TGTGCCAGCAGTTCAGAGACAGGGGTAGATGGCTACACCTTC.

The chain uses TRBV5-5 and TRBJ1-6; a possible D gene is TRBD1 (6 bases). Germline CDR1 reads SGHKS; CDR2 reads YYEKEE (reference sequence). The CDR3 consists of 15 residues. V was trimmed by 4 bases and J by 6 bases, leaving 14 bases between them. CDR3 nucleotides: TGTGCCAGCAGCACCTGGACAGAACGTAATTCACCCCTCCACTTT. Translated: CASSTWTERNSPLHF.

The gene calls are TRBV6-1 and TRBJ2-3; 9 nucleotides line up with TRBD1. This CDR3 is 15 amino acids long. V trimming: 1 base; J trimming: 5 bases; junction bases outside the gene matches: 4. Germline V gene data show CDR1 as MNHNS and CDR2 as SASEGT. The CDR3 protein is CASSEVQGARDTQYF. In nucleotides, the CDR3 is TGTGCCAGCAGTGAAGTACAGGGGGCCAGAGATACGCAGTATTTT.

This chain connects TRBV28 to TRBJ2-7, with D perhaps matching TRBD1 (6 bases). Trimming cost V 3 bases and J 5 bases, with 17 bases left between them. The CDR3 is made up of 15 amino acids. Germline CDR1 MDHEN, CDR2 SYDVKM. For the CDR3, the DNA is TGTGCCAGCAGTTTTTGCCTGGTAGGGGGAAACGAGCAGTACGTC. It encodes CASSFCLVGGNEQYV.